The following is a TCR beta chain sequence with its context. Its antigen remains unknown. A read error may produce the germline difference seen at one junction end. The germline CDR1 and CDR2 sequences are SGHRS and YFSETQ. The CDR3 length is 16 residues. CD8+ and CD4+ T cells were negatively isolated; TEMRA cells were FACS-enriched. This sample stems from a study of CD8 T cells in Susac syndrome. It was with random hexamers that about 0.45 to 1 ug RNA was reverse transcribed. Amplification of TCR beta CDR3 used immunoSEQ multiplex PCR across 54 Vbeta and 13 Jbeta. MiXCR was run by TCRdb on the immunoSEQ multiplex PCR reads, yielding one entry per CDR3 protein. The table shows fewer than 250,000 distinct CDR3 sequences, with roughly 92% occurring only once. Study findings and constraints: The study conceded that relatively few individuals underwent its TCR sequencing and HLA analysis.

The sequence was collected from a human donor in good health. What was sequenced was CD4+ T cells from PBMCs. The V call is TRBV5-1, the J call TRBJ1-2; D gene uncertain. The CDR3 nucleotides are TGCACCAGCAGCTTGATTAGCGGGAGCCTTAACTATGGCTACACCTTC. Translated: CTSSLISGSLNYGYTF. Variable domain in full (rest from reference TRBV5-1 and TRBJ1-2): KAGVTQTPRYLIKTRGQQVTLSCSPISGHRSVSWYQQTPGQGLQFLFEYFSETQRNKGNFPGRFSGRQFSNSRSEMNVSTLELGDSALYLCTSSLISGSLNYGYTFGSGTRLTVV.